This section outlines one T cell receptor (beta chain) sequence together with its context. Its antigen is unidentified. This sample is drawn from a study of T cells in Graves' hyperthyroidism and ophthalmopathy. Trimming pared 5 bases from V and 4 bases from J, leaving 14 bases between. The CDR3 runs 14 residues. Germline lookup yields CDR1 SGHTA and CDR2 FQGTGA. Diagnosing involved the use of clinical symptoms, serum thyroxine and TRAb, thyroid ultrasound and orbital computed tomography. PBMCs were obtained from 9.5 to 10 ml fresh peripheral blood. Researchers took RNA transcripts and amplified the TCR beta CDR3 regions from them. First-round RT-PCR of the TCR CDR3 relied on the HTBI primer set. MiXCR, applied by TCRdb to the multiplex PCR reads, yields one record per CDR3 protein. The sample has approximately 480,000 distinct CDR3 sequences, roughly 20% seen once; the top ten hold more than 25%. Whole-study findings and limits: Through a model of 13 V-J features, ophthalmopathy was separated from stable hyperthyroidism. The blood repertoire included most of the expanded thyroid clonotypes above 0.001.

Source material: blood. The receptor was derived from a man aged 18 to 30 with Graves' hyperthyroidism. The chain combines TRBV7-3 with TRBJ1-1, with a tentative D call TRBD1 (6 bases). The CDR3 loop is CASSPEGEGTEAFF. CDR3 coding DNA: TGTGCCAGCAGCCCGGAGGGGGAGGGCACTGAAGCTTTCTTT.